The clone carrying this T cell receptor (beta chain) was observed a handful of times. Antigen: not known. These data originate in a study of OX40 agonist ivuxolimab in advanced cancers. Study at large: While on treatment, patients had intravenous ivuxolimab at 0.01 to 10 mg/kg every 2 weeks.

V lost 8 bases and J 0 bases, leaving 13 bases between the germline ends. This CDR3 contains 14 residues. The germline gives CDR1 MNHNS, CDR2 SASEGT. Generated by immunoSEQ multiplex PCR, the TCRdb table keeps only in-frame clones and is missing some. The sample holds some 100,000 clones, 90% to 95% seen once. Study results and caveats: Among the least clonally expanded were partial responders at 0.1-3.0 mg/kg.

The sequenced sample was CD4+ or CD8+ T cells sorted from blood, obtained in a trial of the OX40 agonist ivuxolimab. This sequence originates from an adult with an advanced solid tumor such as melanoma, head and neck, liver or kidney cancer. The chain recombines TRBV6-1 with TRBJ1-1, with D maybe TRBD1 (5 bases). The CDR3 reads CASSGLPMNTEAFF. Here the CDR3 DNA reads TGTGCCAGCTCGGGACTCCCGATGAACACTGAAGCTTTCTTT.